Presented here are 9 T cell receptor beta chains from one specimen sequenced in a study of beta chain features in type 1 diabetes. Their antigens remain unidentified. Reverse transcription of all isolated RNA meant that expressed TCRB transcripts were sequenced. TCRdb's copy holds only in-frame clones and misses some; the assay was immunoSEQ multiplex PCR. This repertoire shows 93,000 or so clones, 28% found once; its top ten account for around 0.5%. Study observations and caveats: In all four CD4+ subsets, TCRB CDR3 length was significantly, moderately reduced in type 1 diabetes.

Sample: central memory CD4+ T cells from blood. The origin of the receptors is a woman between 18 and 29 years old with type 1 diabetes.

The rearrangement joins TRBV4-2 to TRBJ2-1, with TRBD2 matching 9 bases. The CDR3 covers 17 residues. The trim removed 6 bases at V and 7 bases at J, leaving 16 bases unmatched. From germline, CDR1 is LGHNA and CDR2 YNFKEQ. CDR3 region: CASRVAGVVGGANEQFF. CDR3 DNA: TGTGCCAGCAGGGTAGCGGGAGTGGTGGGGGGGGCTAATGAGCAGTTCTTC.

The chain employs TRBV11-2 and TRBJ2-7; TRBD1 might be the D (5 bases). The CDR3 is made up of 14 amino acids. Trimming took 2 bases from V and 3 from J, leaving 11 bases between them. Per germline, CDR1 SGHAT and CDR2 FQNNGV. CDR3 protein: CASSLQGNIYEQYF. Here the CDR3 DNA reads TGTGCCAGCAGCTTACAGGGTAATATCTACGAGCAGTACTTC.

The rearrangement joins TRBV5-1 to TRBJ2-5, with 12 positions matching TRBD2. After removal of 6 bases from V and 5 bases from J, the junction contained 11 bases not matched to a gene. This CDR3 is built from 16 residues. Germline CDR1 reads SGHRS; CDR2 reads YFSETQ. CDR3 in amino acids: CASTSSSGRAAETQYF. CDR3 in DNA: TGCGCCAGCACTTCCTCTAGCGGGAGGGCCGCGGAGACCCAGTACTTC.

This chain connects TRBV18 to TRBJ1-2, with 9 bases matching TRBD1. Trimming removed 0 bases from V and 6 bases from J; junction bases left unmatched: 11. CDR3 size: 17 residues. Germline CDR1 KGHSH, CDR2 LQKENI. CDR3 amino acids: CASSPPSYTGGAHGYTF. The CDR3 DNA reads TGTGCCAGCTCACCACCGAGTTACACAGGGGGCGCCCATGGCTACACCTTC.

There are a few counts of this clone. The chain joins TRBV28 to TRBJ2-5; 9 positions match TRBD1. Germline CDR1 reads MDHEN; CDR2 reads SYDVKM. CDR3 length equals 16 residues. Germline trimming cut 5 bases from V and 2 bases from J; bases unmatched to any gene: 9. The DNA for the CDR3 is TGTGCCAGCAGTGTTGACAGGGGGAGGATTCAAGAGACCCAGTACTTC. It yields the protein CASSVDRGRIQETQYF.

This sequence joins TRBV7-8 and TRBJ1-2; the D is unclear. In germline, CDR1 is SGHVS, CDR2 FQNEAQ. Trimming cost V 1 base and J 8 bases, with 8 bases left between them. This CDR3 is 12 amino acids long. CDR3 sequence reads: CASSLGLGGYTF. The DNA for the CDR3 is TGTGCCAGCAGCTTAGGACTAGGAGGCTACACCTTC.

The J gene is TRBJ2-1, the V gene TRBV4-2, with TRBD2 as a possible D gene (8 bases). Deletions cut 0 bases from V and 5 bases from J, with 20 bases between. This CDR3 is built from 18 residues. CDR1 and CDR2 from the germline V gene are LGHNA and YNFKEQ. As DNA, the CDR3 is TGTGCCAGCAGCCAAGACAGGGGGGGGGTAGCGGGGAACAATGAGCAGTTCTTC. Encoded protein: CASSQDRGGVAGNNEQFF.

This clone occurred a few times. The chain combines TRBV7-2 with TRBJ2-1, with a tentative D call TRBD2 (5 bases). Germline V CDR1 and CDR2: SGHTA, FQGNSA. Trimming stripped 6 bases from V and 8 bases from J, with 17 bases between. CDR3 size: 14 residues. CDR3 bases: TGTGCCAGCAGACCGACCAGCGGATGGGATGAGCAGTTCTTC. Translation: CASRPTSGWDEQFF.

This clone was detected a few times. This rearrangement joins TRBV28 to TRBJ1-2; D call uncertain. The germline V and J ends were trimmed by 3 bases and 4 bases, with 12 bases remaining between them. In germline, CDR1 is MDHEN, CDR2 SYDVKM. CDR3 size: 14 residues. CDR3 protein: CASSLERSFYGYTF. As DNA, the CDR3 is TGTGCCAGCAGTTTGGAGCGAAGCTTCTATGGCTACACCTTC.